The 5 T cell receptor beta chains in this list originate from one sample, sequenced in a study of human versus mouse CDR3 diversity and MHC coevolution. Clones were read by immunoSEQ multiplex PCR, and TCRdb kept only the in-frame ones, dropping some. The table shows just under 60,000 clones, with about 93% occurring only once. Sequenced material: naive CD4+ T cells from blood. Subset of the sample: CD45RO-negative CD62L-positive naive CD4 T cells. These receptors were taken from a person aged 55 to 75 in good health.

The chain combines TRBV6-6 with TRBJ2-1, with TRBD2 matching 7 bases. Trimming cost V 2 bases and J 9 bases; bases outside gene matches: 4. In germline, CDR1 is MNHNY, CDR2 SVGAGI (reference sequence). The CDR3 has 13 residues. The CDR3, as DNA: TGTGCCAGCAGTTACGGGGGGGGAGGTGAGCAGTTCTTC. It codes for CASSYGGGGEQFF.

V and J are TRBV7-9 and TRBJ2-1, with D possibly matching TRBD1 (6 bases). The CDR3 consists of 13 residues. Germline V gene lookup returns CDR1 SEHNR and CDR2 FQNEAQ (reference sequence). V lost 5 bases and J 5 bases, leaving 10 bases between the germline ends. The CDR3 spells CASSPDSNNEQFF. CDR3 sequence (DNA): TGTGCCAGCAGCCCGGACAGCAACAATGAGCAGTTCTTC.

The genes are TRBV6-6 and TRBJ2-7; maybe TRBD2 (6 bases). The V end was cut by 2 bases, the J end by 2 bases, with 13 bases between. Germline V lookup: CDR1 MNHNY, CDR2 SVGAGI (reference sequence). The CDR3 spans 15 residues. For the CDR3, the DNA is TGTGCCAGCAGTTACCCCGGTGGAGGGACCTACGAGCAGTACTTC. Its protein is CASSYPGGGTYEQYF.

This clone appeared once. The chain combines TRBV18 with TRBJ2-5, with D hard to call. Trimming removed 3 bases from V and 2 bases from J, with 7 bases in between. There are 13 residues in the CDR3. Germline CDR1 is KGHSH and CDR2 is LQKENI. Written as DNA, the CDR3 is TGTGCCAGCTCACCGGGCCGGCAAGAGACCCAGTACTTC. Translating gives CASSPGRQETQYF.

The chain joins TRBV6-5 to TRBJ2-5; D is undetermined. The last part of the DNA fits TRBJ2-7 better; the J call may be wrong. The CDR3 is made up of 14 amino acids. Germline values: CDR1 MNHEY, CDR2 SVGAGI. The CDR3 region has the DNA TGTGCCAGCAGTTACGGAACAGAGTCCTACGAGCAGTACTTC. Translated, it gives CASSYGTESYEQYF.